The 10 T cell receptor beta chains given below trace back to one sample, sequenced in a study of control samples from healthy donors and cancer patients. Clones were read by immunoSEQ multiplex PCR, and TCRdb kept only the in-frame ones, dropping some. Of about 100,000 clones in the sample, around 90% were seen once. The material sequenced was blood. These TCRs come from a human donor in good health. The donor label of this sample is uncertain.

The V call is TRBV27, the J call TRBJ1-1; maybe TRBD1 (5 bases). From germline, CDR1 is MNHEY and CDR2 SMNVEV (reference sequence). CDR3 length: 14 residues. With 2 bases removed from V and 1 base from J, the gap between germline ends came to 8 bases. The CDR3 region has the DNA TGTGCCAGCAGTTTAGACAGAGGGAACACTGAAGCTTTCTTT. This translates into CASSLDRGNTEAFF.

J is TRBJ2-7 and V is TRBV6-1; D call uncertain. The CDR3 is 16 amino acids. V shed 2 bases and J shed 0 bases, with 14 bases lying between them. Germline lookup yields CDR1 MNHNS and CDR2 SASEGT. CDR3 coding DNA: TGTGCCAGCAGTGAACGCAAGGGATCAAGCTCCTACGAGCAGTACTTC. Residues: CASSERKGSSSYEQYF.

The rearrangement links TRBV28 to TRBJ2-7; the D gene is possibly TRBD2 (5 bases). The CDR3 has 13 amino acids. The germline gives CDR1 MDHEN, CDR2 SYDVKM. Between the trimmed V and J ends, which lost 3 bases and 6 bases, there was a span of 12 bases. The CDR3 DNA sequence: TGTGCCAGCAGTTTGAGTAAGAGGGTCGAGCAGTACTTC. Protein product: CASSLSKRVEQYF.

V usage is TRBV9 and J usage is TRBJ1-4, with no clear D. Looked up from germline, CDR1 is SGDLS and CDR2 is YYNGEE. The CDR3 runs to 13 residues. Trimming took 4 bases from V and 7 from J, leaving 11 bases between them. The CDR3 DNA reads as TGTGCCAGCAGCCCCCGGGTGGGTGAAAAACTGTTTTTT. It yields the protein CASSPRVGEKLFF. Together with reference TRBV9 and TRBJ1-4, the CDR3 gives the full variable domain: DSGVTQTPKHLITATGQRVTLRCSPRSGDLSVYWYQQSLDQGLQFLIQYYNGEERAKGNILERFSAQQFPDLHSELNLSSLELGDSALYFCASSPRVGEKLFFGSGTQLSVL.

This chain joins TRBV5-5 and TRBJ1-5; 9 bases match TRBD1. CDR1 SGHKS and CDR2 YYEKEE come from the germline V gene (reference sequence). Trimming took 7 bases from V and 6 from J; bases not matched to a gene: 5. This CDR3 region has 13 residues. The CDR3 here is CASGTGGPQPQHF. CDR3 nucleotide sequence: TGTGCCAGCGGCACAGGGGGCCCTCAGCCCCAGCATTTT.

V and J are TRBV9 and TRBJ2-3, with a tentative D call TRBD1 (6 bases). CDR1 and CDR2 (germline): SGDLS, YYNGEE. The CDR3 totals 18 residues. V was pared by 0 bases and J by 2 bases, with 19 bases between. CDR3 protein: CASSVGSYGRGNTDTQYF. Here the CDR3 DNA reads TGTGCCAGCAGCGTAGGGTCATACGGTAGGGGGAACACAGATACGCAGTATTTT.

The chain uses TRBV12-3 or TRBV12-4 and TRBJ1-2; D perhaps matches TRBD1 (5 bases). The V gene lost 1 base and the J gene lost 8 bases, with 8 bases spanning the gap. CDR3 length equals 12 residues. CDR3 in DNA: TGTGCCAGCAGTTTAGTGGGGGAAGGCTACACCTTC. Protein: CASSLVGEGYTF.

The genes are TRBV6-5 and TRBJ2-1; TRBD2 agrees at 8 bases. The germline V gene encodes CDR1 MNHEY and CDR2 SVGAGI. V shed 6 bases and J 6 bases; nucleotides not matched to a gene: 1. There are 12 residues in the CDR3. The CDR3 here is CASSGGGNEQFF. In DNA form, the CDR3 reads TGTGCCAGCAGCGGGGGGGGCAATGAGCAGTTCTTC.

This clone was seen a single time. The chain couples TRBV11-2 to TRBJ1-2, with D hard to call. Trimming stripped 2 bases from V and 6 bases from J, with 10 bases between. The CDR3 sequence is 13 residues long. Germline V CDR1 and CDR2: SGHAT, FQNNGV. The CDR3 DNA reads TGTGCCAGCAGCTTAACCGGGGTGGATGGCTACACCTTC. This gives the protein CASSLTGVDGYTF.

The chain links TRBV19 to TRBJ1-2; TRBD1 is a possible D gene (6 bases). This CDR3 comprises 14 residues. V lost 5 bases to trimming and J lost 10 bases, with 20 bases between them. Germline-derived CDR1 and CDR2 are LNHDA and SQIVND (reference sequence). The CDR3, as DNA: TGTGCCAGTAGTCCTGCAACGACAGGCTCCTTCTACACCTTC. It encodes CASSPATTGSFYTF.